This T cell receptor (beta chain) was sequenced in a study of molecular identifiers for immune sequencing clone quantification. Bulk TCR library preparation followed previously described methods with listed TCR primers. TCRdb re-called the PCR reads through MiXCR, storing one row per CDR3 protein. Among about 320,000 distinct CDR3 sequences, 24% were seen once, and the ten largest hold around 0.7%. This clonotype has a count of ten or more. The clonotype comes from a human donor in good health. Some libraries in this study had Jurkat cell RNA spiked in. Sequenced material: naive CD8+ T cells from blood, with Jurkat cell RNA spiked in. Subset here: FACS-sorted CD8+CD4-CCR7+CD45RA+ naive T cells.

The CDR3 DNA follows: TGCGCCAGCAGCCAAGTTGCCCGCCCGTACGAGCAGTTCTTC. The encoded protein is CASSQVARPYEQFF. This chain connects TRBV4-1 to TRBJ2-1, with D uncertain. Trimming removed 1 base from V and 10 bases from J, with 14 bases in between. CDR1 and CDR2 (germline): MGHRA, YSYEKL. This CDR3 has 14 residues.